One and the same sample provided the 5 T cell receptor beta chains below, sequenced in a study of T cell responses to AZD1222 COVID-19 vaccine. Assay: immunoSEQ multiplex PCR; the TCRdb copy retains only in-frame clones and omits some. The sample contains fewer than 150,000 clones, roughly 91% of which appear only once. This material consisted of peripheral blood, taken 28 days after the second AZD1222 dose. These receptors were taken from an adult who received the AZD1222 COVID-19 vaccine.

Comments on this clone: The same CDR3 arises from other DNA sequences in this sample as well. V gene TRBV6-1 combines with J gene TRBJ1-3; D unclear. The germline V gene encodes CDR1 MNHNS and CDR2 SASEGT. Trimming shortened V by 1 base and J by 0 bases, and 7 bases separated the two germline ends. This CDR3 contains 15 residues. CDR3 sequence: CASSEEPSSGNTIYF. CDR3 bases: TGTGCCAGCAGTGAAGAGCCGAGCTCTGGAAACACCATATATTTT.

V and J are TRBV28 and TRBJ1-3; no clear D. Trimming took off 6 bases at V and 2 bases at J, with 17 bases between the two ends. Germline-derived CDR1 and CDR2 are MDHEN and SYDVKM. There are 16 residues in the CDR3. CDR3 amino acids: CASSPSGNSAGNTIYF. As DNA, the CDR3 is TGTGCCAGCAGCCCTAGCGGGAATTCCGCTGGAAACACCATATATTTT.

Note on this clone: The sample holds other DNA sequences that translate to the same CDR3. The J gene is TRBJ1-4, the V gene TRBV18; maybe TRBD1 (6 bases). Between the trimmed V and J ends, which lost 3 bases and 8 bases, there was a span of 13 bases. The germline CDR1 and CDR2 sequences are KGHSH and LQKENI. The CDR3 is 14 amino acids. The chain's CDR3 is CASSPGQGNEKLFF. The CDR3 DNA follows: TGTGCCAGCTCACCTGGCCAGGGGAACGAAAAACTGTTTTTT.

The J gene is TRBJ1-1, the V gene TRBV18, with a weak D call TRBD1 (5 bases). The CDR3 extends over 18 amino acids. Germline V gives CDR1 KGHSH, CDR2 LQKENI. Trimming cost V 0 bases and J 0 bases, with 17 bases left between them. The CDR3 region is CASSPPGAVSSVNTEAFF. CDR3 bases: TGTGCCAGCTCACCACCCGGGGCGGTATCGTCCGTGAACACTGAAGCTTTCTTT.

This chain links TRBV4-1 with TRBJ1-6; TRBD1 aligns across 7 bases. The CDR3 is 17 residues long. V lost 3 bases and J lost 3; bases outside the gene matches: 8. The germline V gene encodes CDR1 MGHRA and CDR2 YSYEKL. CDR3 DNA sequence: TGCGCCAGCAGCCACGCTGGGACAGCCGTCTATAATTCACCCCTCCACTTT. This sequence encodes CASSHAGTAVYNSPLHF.